This T cell receptor beta chain was documented in a study of blood T cell repertoires in COVID-19 (dated by TCRdb to 2018 to 2020). Looking at the study overall: Samples from collaborators originated in the United States, Italy and Spain and spanned both the acute and convalescent phases of COVID-19. The material from the prospective study consisted of cDNA or gDNA derived from T cells, B-cell-depleted T cells, or PBMCs. Deeply sampled blood TCRbeta repertoires from subjects exposed to, actively infected with, or recovered from COVID-19 were included in the dataset. The repertoires were released in a freely available public database intended as a resource for research on the immune response to SARS-CoV-2. Where HLA class I and class II types were available, the types were taken from metadata supplied by the sample provider, not from assay-based typing. Samples were obtained from the ongoing ImmuneRACE study (first 160 participants) and from approximately 1,200 subjects provided by 6 global collaborators. The sample metadata nearly always contained a de-identified subject ID, COVID-19 status, age in years and sex. The study at large found these results: The amount of clinical and demographic metadata varied by source and participant and was provided uncurated.

TCRbeta CDR3 regions were amplified from genomic DNA by means of the immunoSEQ Assay, a bias-controlled multiplex PCR. Regarding the original processing steps: Within the assay, amplification of reference gene primers was used to estimate how many nucleated cells each sample contained. To quantify the absolute abundance of each unique TCRbeta CDR3 rearrangement, sequence reads were collapsed and filtered. For each sample, productive Simpson clonality was calculated by taking the square root of Simpson's diversity index across productive rearrangements. Here the immuneACCESS table is served through TCRdb, limited to in-frame sequences with V and J called. Missing clones are a known gap in these copies; in checked studies unresolved V genes cover under half, and the rest lacks a known reason. That table furnishes V, J and clone size, whereas the DNA furnished D and trimming. Counted in this sample were around 370,000 clones; about 90% of them appeared once. The leading ten clones occupy about 6.7% of the sample.

The CDR3 runs 14 amino acids, cysteine and phenylalanine included. The CDR3 DNA has 42 bases and is translated from base 1. CDR1 and CDR2, per the germline V gene, are SGHDT and YYEEEE. V lost 4 bases and J lost 3 bases, and the count of bases not matched to a germline gene is 3. Points on this clone: The target of this receptor is not known. No per-base quality is available; no much larger clone lies one base away.

At one collaborating source in Seattle, patients were enrolled during active infection and were followed longitudinally through the course of disease. Each collaborating institution followed its own protocols to collect whole blood in K2EDTA tubes. For TCRbeta analysis, collaborators shipped samples as frozen whole blood, isolated PBMCs, or DNA extracted from either of those sample types. Specimen: peripheral blood. This receptor was identified in a woman in her seventies with COVID-19, enrolled during active disease. The chain is assembled from TRBV5-6 and TRBJ1-4; the central 7 bases match TRBD1. DNA sequence: TGTGCCAGCAGCCCCCAGGGGGCTAATGAAAAACTGTTTTTT. This gives the protein CASSPQGANEKLFF.